This TCR beta chain appears in the sequencing data of a study of shared clonotypes between healthy human individuals. Study conclusions and caveats: Sampling covered nothing but blood. Tissue TCR repertoires likely differ from those found in blood.

The CDR3 consists of 14 residues. Germline V gene lookup returns CDR1 SGHTS and CDR2 YDEGEE. V lost 4 bases and J lost 6, with 16 bases in between. Measured with immunoSEQ multiplex PCR; TCRdb has only the in-frame clones, and not every one. The sample consists of about half a million clones, 79% of them appearing once. As for this clone: The target antigen is unknown.

This sequence joins TRBV5-8 and TRBJ1-1, with D possibly matching TRBD1 (6 bases). The sequencing sample was made of PBMCs. The TCR originated in a woman aged 40 to 50 in good health. Some clones in this sample may be carry-over from other donors' samples. CDR3 amino acids: CASSLGGGIAEAFF. CDR3 sequence (DNA): TGTGCCAGCAGCCTAGGGGGGGGGATCGCTGAAGCTTTCTTT.